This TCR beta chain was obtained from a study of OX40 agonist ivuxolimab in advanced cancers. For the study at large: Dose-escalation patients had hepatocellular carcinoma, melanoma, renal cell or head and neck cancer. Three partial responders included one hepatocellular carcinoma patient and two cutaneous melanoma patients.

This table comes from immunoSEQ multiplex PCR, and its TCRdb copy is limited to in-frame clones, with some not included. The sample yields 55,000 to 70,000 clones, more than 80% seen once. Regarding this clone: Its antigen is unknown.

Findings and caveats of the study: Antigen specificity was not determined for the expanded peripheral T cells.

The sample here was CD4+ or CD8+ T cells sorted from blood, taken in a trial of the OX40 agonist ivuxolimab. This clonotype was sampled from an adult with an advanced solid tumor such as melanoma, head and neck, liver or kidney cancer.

The CDR3, as DNA: TGTGCCAGCAGTTTCGTGACAGGCTCTGGAAACACCATATATTTT. The encoded protein is CASSFVTGSGNTIYF. The V gene is TRBV6-6, the J gene TRBJ1-3, with D tentatively TRBD1 (6 bases). Trimming cost V 4 bases and J 0 bases, with 10 bases left between them. The CDR3 is 15 amino acids. Germline values: CDR1 MNHNY, CDR2 SVGAGI (reference sequence).